This T cell receptor beta chain was sequenced during a study of response to subunit inactivated influenza vaccine. Germline-derived CDR1 and CDR2 are SGHRS and YFSETQ. Trimming left V 0 bases short and J 3 bases short, with 10 bases between. This CDR3 is built from 14 residues. TCRdb independently ran MiXCR on the RT-PCR reads; one entry per CDR3 protein. The data contain about 620,000 distinct CDR3 sequences, approximately 10% of them seen just once; the ten biggest clones take up approximately 9.9%. These data were also reused for a study on T cells expressing NK-cell markers. That study reports: What made the TCR beta cDNA was 5'RACE template switching with UMIs. The use of an anti-gamma-delta TCR antibody, which was added in several experiments, restricted sorting to T cells expressing alpha-beta TCR.

The sequenced sample was PBMCs from blood, obtained on the day of vaccination. V gene TRBV5-1 combines with J gene TRBJ2-7, with D unresolved. The receptor was isolated from a man in his fifties or sixties who received an inactivated influenza vaccine. CDR3 sequence reads: CASSLESYGYEQYF. CDR3 coding DNA: TGCGCCAGCAGCTTGGAAAGCTACGGCTACGAGCAGTACTTC. Full variable domain (missing parts from reference TRBV5-1 and TRBJ2-7): KAGVTQTPRYLIKTRGQQVTLSCSPISGHRSVSWYQQTPGQGLQFLFEYFSETQRNKGNFPGRFSGRQFSNSRSEMNVSTLELGDSALYLCASSLESYGYEQYFGPGTRLTVT.